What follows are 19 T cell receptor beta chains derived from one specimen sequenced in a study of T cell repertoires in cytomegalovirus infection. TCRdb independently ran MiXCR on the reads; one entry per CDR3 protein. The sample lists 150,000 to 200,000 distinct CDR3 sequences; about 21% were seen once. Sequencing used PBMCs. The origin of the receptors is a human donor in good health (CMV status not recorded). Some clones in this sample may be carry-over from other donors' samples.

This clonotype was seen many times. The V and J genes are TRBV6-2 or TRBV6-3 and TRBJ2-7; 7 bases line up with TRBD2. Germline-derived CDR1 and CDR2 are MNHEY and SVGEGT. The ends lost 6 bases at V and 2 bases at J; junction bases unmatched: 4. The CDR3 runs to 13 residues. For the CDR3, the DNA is TGTGCCAGCAGCCAAGCGGGAACCTACGAGCAGTACTTC. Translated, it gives CASSQAGTYEQYF.

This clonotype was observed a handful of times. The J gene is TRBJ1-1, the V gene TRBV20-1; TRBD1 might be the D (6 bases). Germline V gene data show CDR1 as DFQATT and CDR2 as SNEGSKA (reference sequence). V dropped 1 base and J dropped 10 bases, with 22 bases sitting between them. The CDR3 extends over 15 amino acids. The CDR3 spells CSARGGLEGGRAAFF. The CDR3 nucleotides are TGCAGTGCTAGAGGCGGACTGGAGGGGGGGCGAGCAGCTTTCTTT.

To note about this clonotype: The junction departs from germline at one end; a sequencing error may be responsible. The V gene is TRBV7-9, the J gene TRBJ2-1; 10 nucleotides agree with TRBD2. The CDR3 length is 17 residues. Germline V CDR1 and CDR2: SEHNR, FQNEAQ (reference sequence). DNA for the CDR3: TGTGCCAGCAGCCTAGCCCCCCTAGCGGGGGCCGTCAGGGAGCAGTTCTTC. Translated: CASSLAPLAGAVREQFF.

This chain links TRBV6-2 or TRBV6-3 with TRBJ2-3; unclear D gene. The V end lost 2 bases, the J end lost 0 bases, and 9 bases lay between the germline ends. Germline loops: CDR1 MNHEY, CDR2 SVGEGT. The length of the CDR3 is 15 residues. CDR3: CASSYLGTSTDTQYF. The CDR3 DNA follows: TGTGCCAGCAGTTACCTTGGCACAAGCACAGATACGCAGTATTTT.

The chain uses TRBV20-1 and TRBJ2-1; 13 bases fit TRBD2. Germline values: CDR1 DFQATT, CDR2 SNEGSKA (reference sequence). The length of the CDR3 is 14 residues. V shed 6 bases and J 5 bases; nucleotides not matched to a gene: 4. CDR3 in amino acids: CSAVLAGGNNEQFF. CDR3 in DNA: TGCAGTGCAGTACTAGCGGGAGGGAACAATGAGCAGTTCTTC.

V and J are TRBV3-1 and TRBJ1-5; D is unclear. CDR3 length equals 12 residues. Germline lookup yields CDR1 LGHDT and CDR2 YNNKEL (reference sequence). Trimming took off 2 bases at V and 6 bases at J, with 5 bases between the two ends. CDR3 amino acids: CASSQLSQPQHF. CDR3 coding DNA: TGTGCCAGCAGCCAATTGTCTCAGCCCCAGCATTTT.

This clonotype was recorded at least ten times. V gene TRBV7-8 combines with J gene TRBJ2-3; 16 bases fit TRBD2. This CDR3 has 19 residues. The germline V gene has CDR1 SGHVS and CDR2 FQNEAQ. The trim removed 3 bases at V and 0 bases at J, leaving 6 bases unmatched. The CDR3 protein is CASSFIGTSGRGSTDTQYF. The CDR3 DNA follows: TGTGCCAGCAGCTTTATCGGGACTAGCGGGAGGGGTAGCACAGATACGCAGTATTTT.

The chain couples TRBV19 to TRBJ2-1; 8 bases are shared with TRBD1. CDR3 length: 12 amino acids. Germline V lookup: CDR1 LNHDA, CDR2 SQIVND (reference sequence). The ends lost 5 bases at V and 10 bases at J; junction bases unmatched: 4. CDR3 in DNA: TGTGCCAGTAGTCTACGACAGGGGGAGCAGTTCTTC. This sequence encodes CASSLRQGEQFF.

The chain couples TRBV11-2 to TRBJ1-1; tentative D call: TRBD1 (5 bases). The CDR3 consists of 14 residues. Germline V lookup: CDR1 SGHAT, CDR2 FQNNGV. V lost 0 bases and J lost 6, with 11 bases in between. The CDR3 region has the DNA TGTGCCAGCAGCTTAGAATACGGGGGAGCTGAAGCTTTCTTT. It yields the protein CASSLEYGGAEAFF.

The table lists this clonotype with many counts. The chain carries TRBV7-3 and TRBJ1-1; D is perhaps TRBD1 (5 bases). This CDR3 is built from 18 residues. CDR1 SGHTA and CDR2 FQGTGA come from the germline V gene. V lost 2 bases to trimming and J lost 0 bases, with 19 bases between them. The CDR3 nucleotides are TGTGCCAGCAGCTTATCCAGGGTCGGGTCCTCCATGAACACTGAAGCTTTCTTT. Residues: CASSLSRVGSSMNTEAFF.

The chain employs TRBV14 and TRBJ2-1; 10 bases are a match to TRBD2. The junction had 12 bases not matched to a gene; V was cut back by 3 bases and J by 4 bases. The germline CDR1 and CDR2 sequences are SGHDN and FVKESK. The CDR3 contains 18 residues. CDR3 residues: CASSQVEVAGGTYNEQFF. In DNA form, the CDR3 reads TGTGCCAGCAGCCAGGTGGAGGTAGCGGGGGGTACGTACAATGAGCAGTTCTTC.

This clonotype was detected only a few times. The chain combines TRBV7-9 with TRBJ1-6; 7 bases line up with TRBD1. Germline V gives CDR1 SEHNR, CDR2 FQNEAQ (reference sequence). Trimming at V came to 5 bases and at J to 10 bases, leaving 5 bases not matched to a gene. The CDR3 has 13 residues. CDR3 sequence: CASSQGGNSPLHF. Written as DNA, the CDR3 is TGTGCCAGCAGCCAGGGGGGAAACTCACCCCTCCACTTT. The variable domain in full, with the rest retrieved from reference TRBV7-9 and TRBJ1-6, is DTGVSQNPRHKITKRGQNVTFRCDPISEHNRLYWYRQTLGQGPEFLTYFQNEAQLEKSRLLSDRFSAERPKGSFSTLEIQRTEQGDSAMYLCASSQGGNSPLHFGNGTRLTVT.

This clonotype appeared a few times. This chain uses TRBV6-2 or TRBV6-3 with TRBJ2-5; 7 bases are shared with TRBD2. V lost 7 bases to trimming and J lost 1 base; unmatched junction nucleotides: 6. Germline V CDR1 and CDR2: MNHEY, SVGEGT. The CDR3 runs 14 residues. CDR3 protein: CASNSGRPQETQYF. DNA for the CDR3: TGTGCCAGCAATTCCGGGAGGCCCCAAGAGACCCAGTACTTC.

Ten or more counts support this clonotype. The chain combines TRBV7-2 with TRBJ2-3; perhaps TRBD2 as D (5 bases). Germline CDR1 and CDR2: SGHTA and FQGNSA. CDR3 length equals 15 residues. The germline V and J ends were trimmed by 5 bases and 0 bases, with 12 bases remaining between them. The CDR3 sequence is CASSPPAVSTDTQYF. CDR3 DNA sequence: TGTGCCAGCAGCCCTCCAGCGGTTAGCACAGATACGCAGTATTTT.

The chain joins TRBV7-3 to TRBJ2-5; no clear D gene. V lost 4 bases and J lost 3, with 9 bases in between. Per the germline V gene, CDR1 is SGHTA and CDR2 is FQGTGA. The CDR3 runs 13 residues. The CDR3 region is CASSYAYEETQYF. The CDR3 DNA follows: TGTGCCAGCAGCTACGCGTACGAAGAGACCCAGTACTTC.

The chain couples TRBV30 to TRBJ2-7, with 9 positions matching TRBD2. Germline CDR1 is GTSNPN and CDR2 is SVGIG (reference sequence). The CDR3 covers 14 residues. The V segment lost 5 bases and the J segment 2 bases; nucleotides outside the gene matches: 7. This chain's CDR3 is CAWGRVAGAYEQYF. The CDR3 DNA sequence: TGTGCCTGGGGGAGGGTAGCGGGAGCCTACGAGCAGTACTTC.

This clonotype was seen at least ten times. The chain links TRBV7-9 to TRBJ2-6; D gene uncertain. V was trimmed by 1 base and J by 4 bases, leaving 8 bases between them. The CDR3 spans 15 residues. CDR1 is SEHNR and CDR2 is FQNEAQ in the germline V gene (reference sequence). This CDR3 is CASSLGVVGANVLTF. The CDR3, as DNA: TGTGCCAGCAGCTTAGGCGTGGTCGGGGCCAACGTCCTGACTTTC.

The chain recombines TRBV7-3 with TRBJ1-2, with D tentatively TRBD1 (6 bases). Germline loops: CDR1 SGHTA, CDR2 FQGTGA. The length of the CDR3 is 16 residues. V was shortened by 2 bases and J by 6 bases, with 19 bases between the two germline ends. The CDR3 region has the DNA TGTGCCAGCAGCTTAGGAGGGGCAGGGGATGTCGATGGCTACACCTTC. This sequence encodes CASSLGGAGDVDGYTF.

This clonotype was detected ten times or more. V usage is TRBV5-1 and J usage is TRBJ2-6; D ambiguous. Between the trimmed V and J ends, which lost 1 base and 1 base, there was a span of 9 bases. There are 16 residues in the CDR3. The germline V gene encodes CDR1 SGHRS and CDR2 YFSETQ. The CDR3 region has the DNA TGCGCCAGCAGCTTGATCCTGGGATCTGGGGCCAACGTCCTGACTTTC. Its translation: CASSLILGSGANVLTF.